The 26 T cell receptor beta chains presented below share a single source sample, sequenced in a study of shared clonotypes between healthy human individuals. Sequencing used immunoSEQ multiplex PCR; TCRdb keeps in-frame clones, though not all of them. This sample has some 1 million clones; 65% to 80% occur once, and the top ten carry approximately 1.3%. The sequencing sample was made of memory CD4+ T cells sorted from blood. The subset is: CD45RA-negative fraction. These receptors were taken from a man aged 18 to 30 in good health.

CDR3 nucleotide sequence: TGTGCCAGCAGTTTAGGCGGGTGGACCGGGAACAGCAATCAGCCCCAGCATTTT. Translation: CASSLGGWTGNSNQPQHF. The V and J genes are TRBV27 and TRBJ1-5; D gene ambiguous. Trimming removed 2 bases from V and 1 base from J, with 18 bases in between. This CDR3 is 18 amino acids long. Germline V gene lookup returns CDR1 MNHEY and CDR2 SMNVEV (reference sequence).

The chain recombines TRBV5-5 with TRBJ1-3; D gene uncertain. CDR1 SGHKS and CDR2 YYEKEE come from the germline V gene (reference sequence). The CDR3 consists of 13 residues. The V end was cut by 7 bases, the J end by 4 bases, with 12 bases between. For the CDR3, the DNA is TGTGCCAGCTCAAAAGGGATCGGAAACACCATATATTTT. Its protein product is CASSKGIGNTIYF.

The V gene is TRBV6-5, the J gene TRBJ2-7; possibly TRBD2 for D (5 bases). The CDR3 contains 15 residues. CDR1 and CDR2 from the germline V gene are MNHEY and SVGAGI. V was clipped by 6 bases and J by 3 bases, with 18 bases between them. CDR3 sequence reads: CASRGSGERVYEQYF. The CDR3 DNA is TGTGCCAGCAGGGGCTCCGGGGAGAGAGTCTACGAGCAGTACTTC.

Of note for this clone: The same CDR3 also results from other DNA sequences found in this sample. The rearrangement uses TRBV5-1 and TRBJ1-1; TRBD1 is a possible D gene (5 bases). Per the germline V gene, CDR1 is SGHRS and CDR2 is YFSETQ. The CDR3 totals 14 residues. With 1 base removed from V and 1 base from J, the gap between germline ends came to 8 bases. This CDR3 is CASSLTTGNTEAFF. In nucleotides, the CDR3 is TGCGCCAGCAGCTTGACCACAGGGAACACTGAAGCTTTCTTT.

The chain combines TRBV5-6 with TRBJ2-7; D is undetermined. V was cut by 2 bases and J by 6 bases, with 18 bases left in between. CDR1 is SGHDT and CDR2 is YYEEEE in the germline V gene. The CDR3 covers 15 residues. CDR3 amino acids: CASSFSGISPFEQYF. The CDR3 DNA reads TGTGCCAGCAGCTTTTCGGGCATTTCCCCATTCGAGCAGTACTTC.

The chain recombines TRBV19 with TRBJ1-2; 9 nucleotides align to TRBD1. The CDR3 runs 13 residues. V dropped 6 bases and J dropped 7; count of bases not matched to a gene: 6. Germline V CDR1 and CDR2: LNHDA, SQIVND (reference sequence). The CDR3 reads CASSDRGGLGYTF. The DNA for the CDR3 is TGTGCCAGTAGCGACAGGGGGGGACTTGGCTACACCTTC.

CDR3 nucleotide sequence: TGTGCCAGCAGTTTAGGATTAGCGAGGGGACAGCCCCAGCATTTT. This sequence encodes CASSLGLARGQPQHF. The V gene is TRBV27, the J gene TRBJ1-5, with D perhaps matching TRBD1 (5 bases). V lost 2 bases and J lost 7, with 15 bases in between. The CDR3 runs 15 residues. The germline gives CDR1 MNHEY, CDR2 SMNVEV (reference sequence).

In this sample, this clone turned up many times. The chain couples TRBV19 to TRBJ2-1; 9 bases line up with TRBD1. The CDR3 loop spans 17 amino acids. Germline CDR1 reads LNHDA; CDR2 reads SQIVND (reference sequence). Losses at the gene ends were 4 bases for V and 5 bases for J; bases not matched to a gene: 12. Here the CDR3 reads CASSKRAPGQGDNEQFF. Written as DNA, the CDR3 is TGTGCCAGTAGTAAACGAGCCCCGGGACAGGGAGACAATGAGCAGTTCTTC.

The gene calls are TRBV9 and TRBJ2-2, with D perhaps TRBD1 (5 bases). This CDR3 contains 16 residues. Germline V gene sequence: CDR1 SGDLS, CDR2 YYNGEE. Deletions cut 0 bases from V and 4 bases from J, with 13 bases between. The CDR3 bases are TGTGCCAGCAGCGTAGCTATGGGGCCGGGCACCGGGGAGCTGTTTTTT. It codes for CASSVAMGPGTGELFF.

The V call is TRBV19, the J call TRBJ2-5; perhaps TRBD2 as D (6 bases). The DNA end is a closer match to TRBJ2-7, so the J assignment may be wrong. Germline loops: CDR1 LNHDA, CDR2 SQIVND (reference sequence). CDR3 length: 14 residues. The chain's CDR3 is CASSIAGPGDEQYF. The CDR3 DNA reads TGTGCCAGTAGTATAGCAGGGCCGGGGGACGAGCAGTACTTC.

A remark on this clone: A much bigger clone sits one base away, suggesting this may be a read error. The J gene is TRBJ2-7, the V gene TRBV5-6; 10 nucleotides match TRBD1. The J segment lost 3 bases and the V segment lost 3 bases, leaving 3 bases of the junction unmatched. Looked up from germline, CDR1 is SGHDT and CDR2 is YYEEEE. The CDR3 length is 14 residues. The DNA for the CDR3 is TGTGCCAGCAGCTGGGGGACAGGGGTCTACGAGCAGTACTTC. Translation: CASSWGTGVYEQYF.

As for this clone: The identical CDR3 is also encoded by other nucleotide sequences in the sample. The chain carries TRBV2 and TRBJ1-2; D gene uncertain. The CDR3 is 13 residues long. Between the trimmed V and J ends, which lost 2 bases and 0 bases, there was a span of 4 bases. CDR1 and CDR2 from the germline V gene are SNHLY and FYNNEI. The CDR3 spells CASSERTNYGYTF. The CDR3 nucleotides read TGTGCCAGCAGTGAAAGGACTAACTATGGCTACACCTTC.

The chain is built from TRBV7-8 and TRBJ2-5, with a tentative D call TRBD1 (5 bases). CDR1 and CDR2 from the germline V gene are SGHVS and FQNEAQ. CDR3 length: 15 residues. The germline V and J ends were trimmed by 3 bases and 3 bases, with 14 bases remaining between them. The DNA for the CDR3 is TGTGCCAGCAGCTTTGACACAGGAAATAAAGAGACCCAGTACTTC. Protein sequence: CASSFDTGNKETQYF.

The rearrangement links TRBV28 to TRBJ2-3; 11 bases agree with TRBD2. Trimming cost V 7 bases and J 3 bases; bases outside gene matches: 15. Looked up from germline, CDR1 is MDHEN and CDR2 is SYDVKM. This CDR3 has 18 amino acids. The CDR3 nucleotides are TGTGCCAGCAACCCTCTAGCGGGAGGTGGGATTGTGACAGATACGCAGTATTTT. It codes for CASNPLAGGGIVTDTQYF.

The chain joins TRBV5-1 to TRBJ2-2; 8 positions agree with TRBD2. This CDR3 has 16 residues. Trimming removed 4 bases from V and 2 bases from J; junction bases left unmatched: 7. Germline-derived CDR1 and CDR2 are SGHRS and YFSETQ. CDR3: CASSILSGANTGELFF. DNA of the CDR3: TGCGCCAGCAGCATCCTTAGCGGGGCAAACACCGGGGAGCTGTTTTTT.

This clone was counted only a few times. This chain joins TRBV18 and TRBJ1-1; D gene uncertain. Germline CDR1 is KGHSH and CDR2 is LQKENI. V was cut by 0 bases and J by 1 base, with 9 bases left in between. CDR3 length: 15 amino acids. The CDR3 DNA sequence: TGTGCCAGCTCACCACCGTCGGCGGCGAACACTGAAGCTTTCTTT. Amino acids: CASSPPSAANTEAFF.

The chain couples TRBV6-5 to TRBJ1-1, with TRBD1 identical over 9 bases. Germline CDR1 reads MNHEY; CDR2 reads SVGAGI. The CDR3 sequence is 15 residues long. V gave up 7 bases and J gave up 2 bases; unmatched junction bases: 8. CDR3 sequence (DNA): TGTGCCAGCAATATACAGGGGGCCCCCAACACTGAAGCTTTCTTT. This gives the protein CASNIQGAPNTEAFF.

J is TRBJ1-2 and V is TRBV7-8; 9 bases are shared with TRBD1. This CDR3 has 14 residues. The germline V gene encodes CDR1 SGHVS and CDR2 FQNEAQ. Germline trimming cut 4 bases from V and 5 bases from J; bases unmatched to any gene: 5. CDR3 coding DNA: TGTGCCAGCAGCTCTATAGGGACAGGGTATGGCTACACCTTC. Its translation is CASSSIGTGYGYTF.

The J gene is TRBJ1-4, the V gene TRBV15; the D is unclear. CDR3 length: 15 residues. Germline loops: CDR1 LNHNV, CDR2 YYDKDF (reference sequence). V lost 1 base and J 0 bases, leaving 6 bases between the germline ends. CDR3 residues: CATSRGATTNEKLFF. In nucleotides, the CDR3 is TGTGCCACCAGCAGAGGGGCTACAACTAATGAAAAACTGTTTTTT.

This chain uses TRBV19 with TRBJ2-7; D remains unclear. Per the germline V gene, CDR1 is LNHDA and CDR2 is SQIVND (reference sequence). The CDR3 sequence is 13 residues long. Trimming stripped 5 bases from V and 2 bases from J, with 10 bases between. The CDR3 DNA reads TGTGCCAGTAGTCTTCAACTTCCCTACGAGCAGTACTTC. It encodes CASSLQLPYEQYF.

The chain has TRBV29-1 and TRBJ2-2; no clear D. The V and J ends lost 6 bases and 6 bases respectively, with 11 bases between them. Germline lookup yields CDR1 SQVTM and CDR2 ANQGSEA. This CDR3 is built from 12 residues. The CDR3 region is CSVIGLAGELFF. CDR3 DNA sequence: TGCAGCGTCATTGGATTGGCCGGGGAGCTGTTTTTT.

V gene TRBV5-1 combines with J gene TRBJ1-6; D may be TRBD1 (6 bases). Germline V gives CDR1 SGHRS, CDR2 YFSETQ. The CDR3 length is 16 residues. V was shortened by 0 bases and J by 5 bases, with 12 bases between the two germline ends. CDR3: CASSLGDGGNNSPLHF. In nucleotides, the CDR3 is TGCGCCAGCAGCTTGGGGGACGGGGGCAATAATTCACCCCTCCACTTT.

This chain joins TRBV4-1 and TRBJ2-4; a weak D match, TRBD1 (5 bases). Trimming removed 4 bases from V and 6 bases from J, with 10 bases in between. The CDR3 consists of 13 residues. CDR1 is MGHRA and CDR2 is YSYEKL in the germline V gene. CDR3 sequence reads: CASSPTQGNIQYF. Written as DNA, the CDR3 is TGCGCCAGCAGCCCGACGCAGGGAAACATTCAGTACTTC.

On this clone: Other DNA sequences from this sample encode an identical CDR3 as well. The rearrangement uses TRBV5-4 and TRBJ2-5; 9 positions agree with TRBD1. Looked up from germline, CDR1 is SGHNT and CDR2 is YYREEE (reference sequence). With 4 bases clipped from V and 5 bases from J, the junction kept 6 bases outside the gene matches. This CDR3 spans 14 amino acids. The CDR3 protein is CASSPTGGGETQYF. DNA for the CDR3: TGTGCCAGCAGCCCGACAGGGGGAGGCGAGACCCAGTACTTC. The variable domain in full, with the rest retrieved from reference TRBV5-4 and TRBJ2-5, is ETGVTQSPTHLIKTRGQQVTLRCSSQSGHNTVSWYQQALGQGPQFIFQYYREEENGRGNFPPRFSGLQFPNYSSELNVNALELDDSALYLCASSPTGGGETQYFGPGTRLLVL.

This clone showed up just once. The CDR3 loop is CASSESDRGHETQYF. CDR3 sequence (DNA): TGTGCCAGCAGTGAGTCGGACAGGGGGCATGAGACCCAGTACTTC. The chain joins TRBV6-1 to TRBJ2-5, with 11 bases identical to TRBD1. Per germline, CDR1 MNHNS and CDR2 SASEGT. V shed 3 bases and J 5 bases; nucleotides not matched to a gene: 5. The CDR3 has 15 amino acids.

V and J are TRBV2 and TRBJ2-7; tentative D call: TRBD1 (5 bases). V was pared by 3 bases and J by 0 bases, with 9 bases between. Germline CDR1 and CDR2: SNHLY and FYNNEI. The CDR3 extends over 14 amino acids. The CDR3 protein is CASSDERGSYEQYF. The CDR3 DNA reads as TGTGCCAGCAGTGACGAAAGGGGCTCCTACGAGCAGTACTTC.